This T cell receptor beta chain was identified in a study of siplizumab effects on memory and regulatory T cells. With respect to this clone: Antigen: not known.

Findings of the study overall: Unstimulated subset assignment was obtained for only a minor fraction of alloreactive clones. In unstimulated cells, naive T cells appeared more diverse than memory T cells and seemed major alloresponse contributors.

Germline V gives CDR1 KGHSH, CDR2 LQKENI. The CDR3 loop spans 15 amino acids. Losses at the gene ends were 2 bases for V and 4 bases for J; bases not matched to a gene: 7. Sequencing of each sample assayed some 9.2 x 10^4 TCR templates. Profiled with immunoSEQ multiplex PCR; TCRdb holds only in-frame clones, not every one. The table includes about 100,000 clones, about 90% detected once. Sample: CD4+ T cells sorted from blood. The V and J genes are TRBV18 and TRBJ2-5, with 7 nucleotides matching TRBD1. The receptor's source is a human donor in good health. CDR3 loop: CASSPGTAMVETQYF. CDR3 nucleotides: TGTGCCAGCTCACCAGGGACAGCGATGGTAGAGACCCAGTACTTC.